This TCR beta chain was retrieved from a study of CD8 T cells in Susac syndrome. There are 17 residues in the CDR3. Germline V gene data show CDR1 as DFQATT and CDR2 as SNEGSKA (reference sequence). The V gene end was trimmed by 3 bases and the J gene end by 6 bases; junction bases not matched to a gene: 18. The authors reverse transcribed roughly 0.5 to 1 ug RNA with random hexamers. MiXCR, applied by TCRdb to the immunoSEQ multiplex PCR reads, yields one record per CDR3 protein. This table has roughly 130,000 distinct CDR3 sequences, approximately 96% appearing once. The J gene is TRBJ2-7, the V gene TRBV20-1, with 9 positions matching TRBD2. The source of this sequence is a human donor with multiple sclerosis. The sample consisted of CD4+ T cells from PBMCs. Written as DNA, the CDR3 is TGCAGTGCTAGGGGCTCGGGAATAGCGGGAGTACGGAGCGAGCAGTACTTC. Protein sequence: CSARGSGIAGVRSEQYF.